This is a list of T cell receptor beta chains from one sample in a study of shared T cell receptors in the human thymus. Sequencing was performed with immunoSEQ multiplex PCR; in TCRdb, only in-frame clones are kept and a portion is missing. The sample yields just under 550,000 clones, around 78% seen once. The sample was also linked to a second study, of human thymus T cells.

The sequencing input was thymocytes. These receptors all come from a boy under two years old with a congenital heart defect. CDR3s include the opening cysteine and the closing phenylalanine or tryptophan. D genes are given only for firm matches. Clone size appears in some rows only: once, few, many, or a class for an expanded clone.

- TRBJ2-5 - TRBV27 CASSPGTFQETQYF TGTGCCAGCAGTCCGGGGACATTCCAAGAGACCCAGTACTTC
- TRBJ2-2 - TRBV4-2 CASSQAAAINTGELFF TGTGCCAGCAGCCAAGCAGCGGCTATTAACACCGGGGAGCTGTTTTTT
- TRBJ1-2 - TRBV27 CASSLGQGPYGYTF TGTGCCAGCAGTTTAGGGCAGGGTCCCTATGGCTACACCTTC
- TRBJ2-7 TRBD2 TRBV19 CASSIGLAGVYEQYF TGTGCCAGTAGTATTGGACTAGCGGGAGTCTACGAGCAGTACTTC
- TRBJ2-3 TRBD2 TRBV29-1 CSVPRERDRGASTDTQYF TGCAGCGTTCCCCGGGAGCGGGATAGAGGAGCAAGCACAGATACGCAGTATTTT
- TRBJ2-7 TRBD1 TRBV14 CASSQEGTVSYEQYF TGTGCCAGCAGCCAAGAAGGGACAGTCTCCTACGAGCAGTACTTC
once TRBJ2-6 TRBD2 TRBV15 CATSREAGGLPGANVLTF TGTGCCACCAGCAGGGAAGCGGGAGGGCTTCCTGGGGCCAACGTCCTGACTTTC
- TRBJ2-1 - TRBV11-3 CASSFLFHEQFF TGTGCCAGCAGTTTCCTCTTCCATGAGCAGTTCTTC
- TRBJ2-7 TRBD2 TRBV11-3 CASSERLAGGYEQYF TGTGCCAGCAGCGAAAGACTAGCGGGAGGGTACGAGCAGTACTTC
- TRBJ2-2 - TRBV15 CATSWTVPGELFF TGTGCCACCAGCTGGACAGTCCCCGGGGAGCTGTTTTTT
- TRBJ2-7 TRBD2 TRBV7-2 CASSLGTSGEQYF TGTGCCAGCAGCTTAGGGACTAGCGGCGAGCAGTACTTC
- TRBJ1-1 TRBD1 TRBV6-1 CASSDAEDRGDTEAFF TGTGCCAGCAGTGATGCCGAAGACAGGGGTGACACTGAAGCTTTCTTT
- TRBJ2-1 - TRBV5-1 CASTIGGNRGDEQFF TGCGCCAGCACCATAGGGGGGAACAGGGGCGATGAGCAGTTCTTC